This is a list of T cell receptor beta chains from one sample in a study of cytomegalovirus exposure and HLA in healthy donors. Some clones are missing from TCRdb's copy, which holds only in-frame ones; the method was immunoSEQ multiplex PCR. Among 95,000 to 110,000 clones listed, roughly 9.1% were seen once. Material: PBMCs. All receptors derive from a man in his forties in good health and CMV-seropositive. Both conserved end residues are part of each CDR3. The order of the fields is clone size, J gene, V gene, CDR3 protein. Not all rows give a size; the values are once, few, many and, for expanded clones, a class.

clone size: few
J gene: TRBJ2-1
V gene: TRBV10-1
CDR3 protein: CASRPDRERNEQFF

clone size: .
J gene: TRBJ2-3
V gene: TRBV2
CDR3 protein: CATIYRLTGTDTQYF

clone size: .
J gene: TRBJ2-1
V gene: TRBV5-1
CDR3 protein: CASSLANPGLAALREQFF

clone size: few
J gene: TRBJ2-3
V gene: TRBV7-2
CDR3 protein: CASSGQGSTDTQYF

clone size: few
J gene: TRBJ2-1
V gene: TRBV6-1
CDR3 protein: CASSATGAPNEQFF

clone size: .
J gene: TRBJ1-5
V gene: TRBV6-5
CDR3 protein: CASKPWEGNQPQHF

clone size: few
J gene: TRBJ2-1
V gene: TRBV21-1
CDR3 protein: CASEKTETLKRGQFF

clone size: .
J gene: TRBJ2-7
V gene: TRBV5-4
CDR3 protein: CASSSRASGSFYPSYEQYF

clone size: few
J gene: TRBJ2-2
V gene: TRBV9
CDR3 protein: CASSIRLAGLTGELFF

clone size: .
J gene: TRBJ1-4
V gene: TRBV29-1
CDR3 protein: CSVQTNTGSEKLFF

clone size: few
J gene: TRBJ2-7
V gene: TRBV7-4
CDR3 protein: CASSHCHEQYF

clone size: .
J gene: TRBJ2-1
V gene: TRBV30
CDR3 protein: CAWSRDSERNSNEQFF

clone size: .
J gene: TRBJ2-7
V gene: TRBV4-1
CDR3 protein: CASSQERYEQYF

clone size: .
J gene: TRBJ1-2
V gene: TRBV5-1
CDR3 protein: CASSPLNRDSHGYTF

clone size: few
J gene: TRBJ2-7
V gene: TRBV10-3
CDR3 protein: CAISNELQGYEQYF

clone size: .
J gene: TRBJ2-7
V gene: TRBV11-2
CDR3 protein: CASSLDRDWGYEQYF

clone size: .
J gene: TRBJ1-2
V gene: TRBV2
CDR3 protein: CASSMLEANYGYTF

clone size: few
J gene: TRBJ1-2
V gene: TRBV5-6
CDR3 protein: CASSTGTGGYGYTF

clone size: few
J gene: TRBJ2-7
V gene: TRBV13
CDR3 protein: CASSLGQGKAYEQYF

clone size: .
J gene: TRBJ2-7
V gene: TRBV5-5
CDR3 protein: CASSLRREGSYEQYF

clone size: few
J gene: .
V gene: TRBV28
CDR3 protein: CASSQQVSSYEQYF

clone size: few
J gene: TRBJ1-1
V gene: TRBV11-3
CDR3 protein: CASSFGEGTEAFF

clone size: .
J gene: TRBJ1-5
V gene: TRBV19
CDR3 protein: CATTIQGINQPQHF

clone size: .
J gene: TRBJ1-5
V gene: TRBV7-9
CDR3 protein: CASSLGQGNQPQHF

clone size: .
J gene: TRBJ2-3
V gene: TRBV28
CDR3 protein: CASKHLDTQYF

clone size: few
J gene: TRBJ2-3
V gene: TRBV19
CDR3 protein: CASSMEATSTDTQYF

clone size: many
J gene: TRBJ2-3
V gene: TRBV4-3
CDR3 protein: CASSQHSGVRSDTQYF

clone size: .
J gene: TRBJ2-3
V gene: TRBV27
CDR3 protein: CASSLEGIADTQYF

clone size: .
J gene: TRBJ2-1
V gene: TRBV10-3
CDR3 protein: CAISESGQNGGEQFF

clone size: .
J gene: TRBJ2-1
V gene: TRBV27
CDR3 protein: CASSLYAGENYNEQFF

clone size: .
J gene: TRBJ1-2
V gene: TRBV25-1
CDR3 protein: CASSPRQSFDYGYTF

clone size: few
J gene: TRBJ2-1
V gene: TRBV7-2
CDR3 protein: CASSLRVANEQFF

clone size: few
J gene: TRBJ1-1
V gene: TRBV12-5
CDR3 protein: CASGLTVNTEAFF

clone size: .
J gene: TRBJ2-7
V gene: TRBV6-5
CDR3 protein: CASSSAVGGRRYF

clone size: .
J gene: TRBJ1-5
V gene: TRBV29-1
CDR3 protein: CSVDSGEFGQPQHF

clone size: few
J gene: TRBJ2-3
V gene: TRBV5-6
CDR3 protein: CASSLEVLAGTDTQYF

clone size: few
J gene: TRBJ1-1
V gene: TRBV5-1
CDR3 protein: CASSSVPTANTEAFF

clone size: few
J gene: TRBJ2-7
V gene: TRBV6-1
CDR3 protein: CASSEIGSSYEQYF

clone size: .
J gene: TRBJ1-5
V gene: TRBV19
CDR3 protein: CASSIDPRGNQPQHF

clone size: .
J gene: TRBJ1-3
V gene: TRBV10-3
CDR3 protein: CAISGTGEPGNTIYF

clone size: .
J gene: TRBJ2-2
V gene: TRBV6-5
CDR3 protein: CASRGQGAGTGELFF

clone size: .
J gene: TRBJ1-2
V gene: TRBV5-6
CDR3 protein: CASSSDSLPNGYTF

clone size: .
J gene: TRBJ2-1
V gene: TRBV5-6
CDR3 protein: CASSLRGYNEQFF

clone size: .
J gene: TRBJ1-4
V gene: TRBV5-1
CDR3 protein: CASSFGETNEKLFF

clone size: few
J gene: TRBJ1-3
V gene: TRBV5-4
CDR3 protein: CASSHPTGSGNTIYF